Listed here are 7 T cell receptor beta chains from one sample, sequenced in a study of OX40 agonist ivuxolimab in advanced cancers. The table came from immunoSEQ multiplex PCR; TCRdb's copy has only in-frame clones and leaves some out. Of tens of thousands of clones in the sample, roughly 92% are singletons; the top ten hold around 0.64%. The source material was CD4+ or CD8+ T cells sorted from blood, sampled in a trial of the OX40 agonist ivuxolimab. The receptors were sampled from an adult with an advanced solid tumor such as melanoma, head and neck, liver or kidney cancer.

The chain couples TRBV30 to TRBJ2-1; D possibly corresponds to TRBD2 (5 bases). This CDR3 spans 15 amino acids. The germline gives CDR1 GTSNPN, CDR2 SVGIG (reference sequence). Trimming removed 5 bases at V and 0 bases at J, with 14 bases between. The CDR3 loop is CAWDRDPSSYNEQFF. In DNA form, the CDR3 reads TGTGCCTGGGACCGGGATCCGAGCTCCTACAATGAGCAGTTCTTC. Drawing the rest from reference TRBV30 and TRBJ2-1, the complete variable domain is SQTIHQWPATLVQPVGSPLSLECTVEGTSNPNLYWYRQAAGRGLQLLFYSVGIGQISSEVPQNLSASRPQDRQFILSSKKLLLSDSGFYLCAWDRDPSSYNEQFFGPGTRLTVL.

The genes are TRBV7-2 and TRBJ2-5, with TRBD1 matching over 11 bases. Germline CDR1 and CDR2: SGHTA and FQGNSA. Germline trimming cut 2 bases from V and 5 bases from J; bases unmatched to any gene: 7. This CDR3 comprises 16 residues. CDR3: CASSLSGQGAWETQYF. The DNA of the CDR3 is TGTGCCAGCAGCTTATCAGGACAGGGGGCGTGGGAGACCCAGTACTTC. The whole variable domain, remainder taken from reference TRBV7-2 and TRBJ2-5, is GAGVSQSPSNKVTEKGKDVELRCDPISGHTALYWYRQSLGQGLEFLIYFQGNSAPDKSGLPSDRFSAERTGGSVSTLTIQRTQQEDSAVYLCASSLSGQGAWETQYFGPGTRLLVL.

This rearrangement joins TRBV9 to TRBJ2-6; 8 bases fit TRBD1. Germline V gene data show CDR1 as SGDLS and CDR2 as YYNGEE. This CDR3 spans 19 amino acids. Trimming took 4 bases from V and 0 from J; bases not matched to a gene: 12. The CDR3 sequence is CASSPSPGQAFSGANVLTF. Written as DNA, the CDR3 is TGTGCCAGCAGCCCATCACCGGGACAGGCCTTCTCTGGGGCCAACGTCCTGACTTTC.

This chain links TRBV19 with TRBJ1-2; 10 bases align to TRBD1. The germline V gene encodes CDR1 LNHDA and CDR2 SQIVND (reference sequence). The V segment lost 3 bases and the J segment 5 bases; nucleotides outside the gene matches: 6. There are 15 residues in the CDR3. CDR3 bases: TGTGCCAGTAGTATGATGACAGGGGGCTTATATGGCTACACCTTC. Protein sequence: CASSMMTGGLYGYTF.

The chain links TRBV2 to TRBJ1-6; 8 bases align to TRBD1. With 2 bases clipped from V and 0 bases from J, the junction kept 3 bases outside the gene matches. This CDR3 has 17 amino acids. The V gene's germline CDR1 is SNHLY and CDR2 FYNNEI. The CDR3 DNA sequence: TGTGCCAGCAGTGAACGGACAGGGAACTCCTATAATTCACCCCTCCACTTT. Protein product: CASSERTGNSYNSPLHF.

This chain links TRBV5-6 with TRBJ2-7, with 8 bases aligning to TRBD1. The CDR3 length is 17 residues. V was pared by 2 bases and J by 2 bases, with 12 bases of the junction left unmatched. Germline-derived CDR1 and CDR2 are SGHDT and YYEEEE. This chain's CDR3 is CASSFWQGAAVTYEQYF. The CDR3 DNA is TGTGCCAGCAGCTTCTGGCAGGGGGCTGCTGTCACCTACGAGCAGTACTTC.

The rearrangement uses TRBV28 and TRBJ1-5; 9 bases fit TRBD1. J lost 4 bases, V lost 5 bases, and 6 bases had no gene match. The CDR3 runs 15 residues. Germline CDR1 and CDR2: MDHEN and SYDVKM. CDR3 residues: CASSLRGTGNQPQHF. The DNA of the CDR3 is TGTGCCAGCAGTCTGCGAGGGACAGGGAATCAGCCCCAGCATTTT.